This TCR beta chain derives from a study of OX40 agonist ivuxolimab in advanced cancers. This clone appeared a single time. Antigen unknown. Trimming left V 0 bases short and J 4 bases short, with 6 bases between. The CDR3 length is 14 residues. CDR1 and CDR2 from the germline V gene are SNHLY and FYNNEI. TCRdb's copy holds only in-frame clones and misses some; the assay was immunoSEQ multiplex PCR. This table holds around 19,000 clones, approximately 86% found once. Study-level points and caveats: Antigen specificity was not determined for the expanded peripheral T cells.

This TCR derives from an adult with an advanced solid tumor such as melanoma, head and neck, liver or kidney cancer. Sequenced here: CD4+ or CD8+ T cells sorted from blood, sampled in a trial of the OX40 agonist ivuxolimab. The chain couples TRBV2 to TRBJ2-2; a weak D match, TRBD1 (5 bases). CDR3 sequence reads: CASSEARVTGELFF. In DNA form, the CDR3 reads TGTGCCAGCAGTGAAGCCAGGGTCACCGGGGAGCTGTTTTTT.